Below, one T cell receptor (beta chain) is given with its context. In this sample, this clonotype turned up a few times. Its antigen target is currently unknown. The sample holds no much larger clone one base away, and base qualities are not on file. The entry originates in a study of blood T cells in healthy people across ages (dated by TCRdb to between 2014 and 2017). Looking at the study overall: In model experiments, template switching captured about one uniquely barcoded TCR beta cDNA molecule for every two T cells. To track age-related changes in TCR beta repertoire diversity, the study relied on deep sequencing normalized with unique cDNA molecular identifiers. Donors were grouped into four age groups: young (average 16 years), middle-aged (approximately 41), aged (about 60) and long-lived (about 90). To avoid experimental bias, donors of different ages were randomly spread across the sequencing lanes. The study analyzed two additional independent replicas of 1 million unique cDNA reads from the same blood draw for two donors, one aged 18 to 29 and one aged 80 or older. Overall results and qualifications from the work: Estimates of total diversity based on one million sequenced T cells were considered lower bounds and underestimates. There was a strong correlation between observed TCR beta diversity and the percentage of naive T cells measured by flow cytometry. Observed TCR beta diversity per million T cells fell roughly linearly with age, and a significant reduction was already apparent by age around 40. The CMV infection status of donors was not known, potentially confounding age-related changes in expanded clonotypes. Compared with the aged group, more naive CD4+ T cells, fewer expanded clones and increased TCR diversity were shown by the long-lived group, suggesting age selection. Conclusive comparison of naive and antigen-experienced compartments was prevented by the profiling of bulk unsorted PBMCs.

The protocol used for the library was 5' RACE. Instrument used: Illumina HiSeq 2500. A second about 6 to 11 cycle PCR used a sample-barcoded 5' primer and a J-beta primer mix. A unique molecular identifier was introduced onto each TCR beta cDNA molecule by a template-switch 5' adaptor carrying 12 random nucleotides. Each sample yielded at least 2.5 million CDR3-containing paired-end reads. First-strand cDNA was synthesized from all RNA with the Mint cDNA synthesis kit, primed by a TRBC-specific oligonucleotide. Following uracil-DNA glycosylase treatment, a first 18-cycle PCR with universal primers M1SS and BC2_uni_R was performed on all cDNA. On the authors' methods: Normalization of each sample was performed by random selection of 1 million high-quality reads, each carrying a distinct molecular identifier. Instead of being binned into consensus sequences, reads that shared molecular identifiers were thrown out. MiTCR, with a Q25 quality threshold and the strictest error-elimination algorithm, was used for CDR3 identification, clonotype clustering and error correction. A nonparametric unseen species model using Euler transformation provided a lower-bound estimate of total TCR beta diversity. TCRdb applied fastp at Q25 and MiXCR to the public reads, then kept only in-frame beta chains. Rows matching on CDR3 protein sequence are summarized as one entry with the most common DNA and genes. TCRdb, not the original authors, processed these V and J calls. The sample contains 600,000 to 850,000 distinct CDR3 sequences, roughly 45% of them found a single time. The ten largest clones take up under 25% of the sample.

Including the terminal cysteine and phenylalanine, the CDR3 comprises 14 residues. The kept DNA is CDR3 alone, 42 bases in frame from the first base. V loses 2 bases, J loses 1 base, and the germline ends lie 12 bases apart. From a lookup of the germline V gene (reference sequence), CDR1 and CDR2 are DFQATT and SNEGSKA. Donors were 40 or so systemically healthy Caucasian individuals from Russia aged roughly 6 to 90 years. Ten milliliters of peripheral blood were drawn from each donor into EDTA-treated Vacutainer tubes. Ficoll-Paque density-gradient centrifugation was used to isolate PBMCs, with at least 6 million per sample. Trizol reagent was used to extract total RNA from PBMCs, with at least 5 micrograms per sample. The percentages of naive CD45RAhigh/CD27high T cells were determined by flow cytometry on a PBMC aliquot from every donor.

This clonotype was obtained from a woman aged 60 to 75 in good health. Sequenced material: blood. This chain is built from TRBV20-1 and TRBJ2-7, with TRBD1 as a weak D call on 6 bases. The sequenced DNA: TGCAGTGCTAGACTCGGGACAAAATCCTACGAGCAGTACTTC. Translated, it gives CSARLGTKSYEQYF.